These 3 T cell receptor beta chains were all obtained from the same sample, sequenced in a study of blood T cell repertoires in COVID-19 (dated by TCRdb to 2019 to 2021). Libraries came from the immunoSEQ multiplex PCR assay. Here the immuneACCESS table is served through TCRdb, limited to in-frame sequences with V and J called. Missing clones are a known gap in these copies; in checked studies unresolved V genes cover under half, and the rest lacks a known reason. Recorded for this sample are roughly 70,000 clones; 76% of them occurred a single time. The ten most abundant clones make up 14% to 15% of the sample. Input material: peripheral blood. The receptors shown here come from a man aged 60-69 years with COVID-19, enrolled during active disease.

The chain employs TRBV10-3 and TRBJ2-7; 8 nucleotides line up with TRBD1. The trim removed 6 bases at V and 5 bases at J, leaving 6 bases unmatched. CDR1 ENHRY and CDR2 SYGVKD come from the germline V gene. The CDR3 is made up of 13 amino acids. The CDR3 DNA is TGTGCCATCAGACAGACAGGGGAAGACGAGCAGTACTTC. Translating it yields CAIRQTGEDEQYF.

In its sample, this clone was seen a few times. J is TRBJ2-5 and V is TRBV5-1, with D possibly being TRBD2 (6 bases). In germline, CDR1 is SGHRS, CDR2 YFSETQ. CDR3 length: 14 residues. Trimming cost V 4 bases and J 4 bases, with 14 bases left between them. The CDR3 DNA reads as TGCGCCAGCAGCCCCGGGACTGGCTTAGAGACCCAGTACTTC. The encoded protein is CASSPGTGLETQYF.

This clone was recorded a few times. The rearrangement uses TRBV29-1 and TRBJ1-1; D might be TRBD1 (6 bases). Germline CDR1 is SQVTM and CDR2 is ANQGSEA. This CDR3 contains 10 residues. Between the trimmed V and J ends, which lost 7 bases and 7 bases, there was a span of 10 bases. The CDR3 sequence is CSAWTDEAFF. CDR3 nucleotide sequence: TGCAGCGCATGGACAGATGAAGCTTTCTTT.